The rows below give T cell receptor beta chains drawn from one sample of a study of blood T cells in healthy people across ages. TCRdb reanalysed the 5' RACE reads using MiXCR and keeps one entry per CDR3 protein. The table has 1.5 million or so distinct CDR3 sequences, 42% seen once. The sample consisted of blood. The receptors derive from a woman aged 18 to 35 in good health. Each CDR3 is given with its conserved first and last residue. A D gene is named only where the DNA matches it firmly. Size is omitted from some rows. Given values are once, few, many or a class for expanded clones.

CDR3 DNA,CDR3 protein,clone size,D gene,V gene,J gene
TGTGCCAGCAGACTGACAGGGGACTTGGGCGAGCAGTACTTC,CASRLTGDLGEQYF,-,TRBD1,TRBV12-3/TRBV12-4,TRBJ2-7
TGTGCCAGCAGCCAAATAGACAGAGACAATCAGCCCCAGCATTTT,CASSQIDRDNQPQHF,few,-,TRBV4-2,TRBJ1-5
TGCAGTGCGTTACAGGGGGCGCCGGGAGAGACCCAGTACTTC,CSALQGAPGETQYF,few,TRBD1,TRBV20-1,TRBJ2-5
TGCGCCAGCAGCTTTTTCGGCCCCGAGGGAGATACGCAGTATTTT,CASSFFGPEGDTQYF,-,-,TRBV5-1,TRBJ2-3
TGTGCCAGCAGCCAAGAGGACAGGGACAATTCACCCCTCCACTTT,CASSQEDRDNSPLHF,-,TRBD1,TRBV3-1,TRBJ1-6
TGTGCCAGCAGCTTACACGGCAGGCAGGCTGGGGAGACCCAGTACTTC,CASSLHGRQAGETQYF,-,-,TRBV7-9,TRBJ2-5
TGTGCCAGCAGTTACTTTGGCAGTTCCTACGAGCAGTACTTC,CASSYFGSSYEQYF,few,-,TRBV6-5,TRBJ2-7
TGTGCCAGCAGCATCGACGGACAGGGGGTGGGTGGCTACACCTTC,CASSIDGQGVGGYTF,many,TRBD1,TRBV7-2,TRBJ1-2
TGTGCCAGCAGTCCTGGACAGGTCACCTACAATGAGCAGTTCTTC,CASSPGQVTYNEQFF,few,TRBD1,TRBV12-3/TRBV12-4,TRBJ2-1
TGTGCCAGCAGCCCGAACCCTCAAGGCAATGAGCAGTTCTTC,CASSPNPQGNEQFF,-,-,TRBV9,TRBJ2-1
TGCAGTGCCGAGGTGGGAGATACGCAGTATTTT,CSAEVGDTQYF,-,-,TRBV20-1,TRBJ2-3
TGTGCCACCCAGTCCCCGGGAACAGGGCACACTGAAGCTTTCTTT,CATQSPGTGHTEAFF,few,-,TRBV12-3/TRBV12-4,TRBJ1-1
TGCGCCAGCAGCCAACTAACGGGGCTCCGGGGCTACACCTTC,CASSQLTGLRGYTF,few,-,TRBV4-1,TRBJ1-2
TGTGCCAGCAGGGGGACGGCTTCTTGGGGGACCCAGTACTTC,CASRGTASWGTQYF,-,-,TRBV2,TRBJ2-5
TGCAGTGCTAGACTTCCAGGGGGCTCGGAGACCCAGTACTTC,CSARLPGGSETQYF,-,TRBD1,TRBV20-1,TRBJ2-5
TGCGCCAGCAGCCCGACGGGGCAGGGCCTGGGTGAGGGCTACACCTTC,CASSPTGQGLGEGYTF,few,-,TRBV5-1,TRBJ1-2
TGCAGTGCTAGAATTACAGGGGACAACTCTGGGGCCAACGTCCTGACTTTC,CSARITGDNSGANVLTF,-,TRBD1,TRBV20-1,TRBJ2-6
TGCGCCAGCAGCTTGGGAGCGGGGGAAATCTACAATGAGCAGTTCTTC,CASSLGAGEIYNEQFF,few,TRBD2,TRBV5-1,TRBJ2-1
TGTGCCAGCAGCTCCCTGTCCATTAGCGGTCAGAACACCGGGGAGCTGTTTTTT,CASSSLSISGQNTGELFF,-,-,TRBV13,TRBJ2-2
TGTGCCAGCAGTCCGCAGGCCCCCACTAGCGGGAGTCAACCGTACAATGAGCAGTACTTC,CASSPQAPTSGSQPYNEQYF,-,TRBD2,TRBV12-3/TRBV12-4,TRBJ2-7
TGTGCCAGCAGTTCTTCCCCCCCGGGGGAGACCCAGTACTTC,CASSSSPPGETQYF,few,-,TRBV27,TRBJ2-5
TGTGCCAGCAGCCCCGAGGGGGGGCTTGTCTACGAGCAGTACTTC,CASSPEGGLVYEQYF,few,-,TRBV3-1,TRBJ2-7
TGTGCCAGCAGTTACTCGTTGGTAGACTGGGACTACGAGCAGTACTTC,CASSYSLVDWDYEQYF,few,-,TRBV6-6,TRBJ2-7
TGCGCCAGCAGCCTACGGGACACCCACAATGAGCAGTTCTTC,CASSLRDTHNEQFF,few,-,TRBV5-1,TRBJ2-1
TGCGCCAGCAGCCAAGATGGGGCGGCTTATAGCAATCAGCCCCAGCATTTT,CASSQDGAAYSNQPQHF,few,-,TRBV4-1,TRBJ1-5
TGCAGTGCTAGGAGGGGGGGCCCGGGCAATCAGCCCCAGCATTTT,CSARRGGPGNQPQHF,-,-,TRBV20-1,TRBJ1-5
TGTGCCAGCAGCCCCCGACTAGCGGGAGGCGGGGAAAGAAGTGAGCAGTTCTTC,CASSPRLAGGGERSEQFF,few,TRBD2,TRBV7-2,TRBJ2-1
TGTGCCAGCAGTGCCAAGACTGGAACCTACGAGCAGTACTTC,CASSAKTGTYEQYF,-,-,TRBV6-6,TRBJ2-7
TGCAGTGCTAGAGACGGACAGGCGTACGAGCAGTACTTC,CSARDGQAYEQYF,-,TRBD1,TRBV20-1,TRBJ2-7
TGTGCCAGCAGTGCGGTACTAGCCATCGGCAATGAGCAGTTCTTC,CASSAVLAIGNEQFF,-,-,TRBV27,TRBJ2-1
TGTGCCAGCAGTCCCAAGACGGGACTACCGAACACCGGGGAGCTGTTTTTT,CASSPKTGLPNTGELFF,-,TRBD2,TRBV6-1,TRBJ2-2
TGTGCCAGCAGCCAAGATTTTAGGGGGGGGCCGGGGAATGAGCAGTTCTTC,CASSQDFRGGPGNEQFF,few,-,TRBV4-2,TRBJ2-1
TGCGCCAGCAGCCAAGACAGGGGTTCTTACTACGAGCAGTACTTC,CASSQDRGSYYEQYF,-,-,TRBV4-1,TRBJ2-7
TGTGCCAGCAGCTTAGTGTCAGGGTTCAAAAACATTCAGTACTTC,CASSLVSGFKNIQYF,-,-,TRBV7-8,TRBJ2-4
TGCAGTGCAGGGGGCGGTGGGGTTTTGCATGGCTACACCTTC,CSAGGGGVLHGYTF,few,TRBD1,TRBV20-1,TRBJ1-2
TGTGCCAGCAGTTATATGGGGGTCGGGGCCAACGTCCTGACTTTC,CASSYMGVGANVLTF,few,-,TRBV27,TRBJ2-6
TGCGCCAGCAGTGACATTGGGGTGGGACTCACCCAAGAGACCCAGTACTTC,CASSDIGVGLTQETQYF,few,-,TRBV10-2,TRBJ2-5
TGCGCCAGCAGTTCTAGCGGGGGGTCCGACAATGAGCAGTACTTT,CASSSSGGSDNEQYF,-,TRBD2,TRBV10-1,TRBJ2-7
TGTGCTAGTGGTTTTGGGATAGGGAATGAGCAGTTCTTC,CASGFGIGNEQFF,few,-,TRBV12-5,TRBJ2-1
TGTGCCAGCAGCTTAGAACAGAGCCCCGGGGGGGAGCAGTTCTTC,CASSLEQSPGGEQFF,-,TRBD2,TRBV7-9,TRBJ2-1
TGTGCCAGCAGCTTAGGTGGAGGGGATATAAGTGGCTACACCTTC,CASSLGGGDISGYTF,-,-,TRBV7-9,TRBJ1-2
TGTGCCAGCAGCGGTCACTCAGGGACAGCGTCAAATGAAAAACTGTTTTTT,CASSGHSGTASNEKLFF,once,TRBD1,TRBV5-5,TRBJ1-4
TGTGCCAGCAGCTTCCAAGAGTACCTGGGCGAGCAGTACTTC,CASSFQEYLGEQYF,few,-,TRBV7-9,TRBJ2-7
TGTGCCAGCAGTCTTGACACCTATCAGCCCCAGCATTTT,CASSLDTYQPQHF,few,-,TRBV5-5,TRBJ1-5
TGTGCCAGCAGTTACTACACTAGCGGTTTCTACAATGAGCAGTTCTTC,CASSYYTSGFYNEQFF,-,TRBD2,TRBV6-5,TRBJ2-1
TGTGCCAGCAGTTCCTTTAACACTGAAGCTTTCTTT,CASSSFNTEAFF,-,-,TRBV12-3/TRBV12-4,TRBJ1-1
TGCAGCTCACCCGGGAACCGCATCAATGAGCAGTTCTTC,CSSPGNRINEQFF,few,-,TRBV20-1,TRBJ2-1